Following are 25 T cell receptor beta chains from one sample sequenced in a study of tumor and adjacent non-tumor tissue in lung cancer. A modified ARM-PCR protocol with three rounds of nested PCR amplified TCRbeta. MiXCR, run by TCRdb on the multiplex PCR reads, gives a single entry per CDR3 protein. Here the sample spans some 100,000 distinct CDR3 sequences, 60% to 65% being singletons. The template was RNA from unsorted bulk tissue. The normal lung tissue was taken more than 3 cm from the tumor edge. Sequenced material: distant non-tumor lung tissue. These receptors all stem from a man aged 55 to 70 with non-small cell lung cancer.

Remarks on this clonotype: One end of the junction does not line up with germline, which may come from a read error. This chain uses TRBV4-1 with TRBJ1-1; no reliable D call. The CDR3 runs 15 residues. In germline, CDR1 is MGHRA, CDR2 YSYEKL. The chain's CDR3 is CVSSQVGGPNTEDFF. CDR3 in DNA: TGCGTCAGCAGCCAAGTTGGAGGACCGAACACTGAAGATTTCTTT.

The chain combines TRBV4-1 with TRBJ2-1; no clear D. Trimming removed 3 bases from V and 9 bases from J, with 18 bases in between. Germline values: CDR1 MGHRA, CDR2 YSYEKL. The CDR3 spans 15 residues. The CDR3 spells CASSQDDGSHSEQFF. CDR3 bases: TGCGCCAGCAGCCAGGATGACGGCTCCCACAGTGAGCAGTTCTTC.

This clonotype was counted many times. The CDR3 bases are TGTGCCACCCAGGGGTTCTCCTACGAGCAGTACTTC. This codes for CATQGFSYEQYF. J is TRBJ2-7 and V is TRBV28; D possibly corresponds to TRBD1 (6 bases). The CDR3 sequence is 12 residues long. V was clipped by 10 bases and J by 0 bases, with 10 bases between them. Germline values: CDR1 MDHEN, CDR2 SYDVKM. The full variable domain, with the rest looked up from reference TRBV28 and TRBJ2-7, is DVKVTQSSRYLVKRTGEKVFLECVQDMDHENMFWYRQDPGLGLRLIYFSYDVKMKEKGDIPEGYSVSREKKERFSLILESASTNQTSMYLCATQGFSYEQYFGPGTRLTVT.

A remark on this clonotype: An end of the junction differs from the germline gene, which may be a read error. The chain couples TRBV6-1 to TRBJ2-1; perhaps TRBD1 as D (6 bases). Germline loops: CDR1 MNHNS, CDR2 SASEGT. The CDR3 consists of 15 residues. CDR3 bases: TGTGCCAGCAGTGGGGGGACATGGGAATCCAATGGGCAGTTTTTC. This sequence encodes CASSGGTWESNGQFF.

This sequence joins TRBV12-3 or TRBV12-4 and TRBJ1-1; D remains unclear. The CDR3 has 15 residues. V dropped 5 bases and J dropped 0 bases, with 13 bases sitting between them. CDR3: CASSPHRTVNTEAFF. Here the CDR3 DNA reads TGTGCCAGCAGTCCGCATCGAACAGTGAACACTGAAGCTTTCTTT.

For this clonotype: Mismatch with germline at one junction end may stem from a read error. The genes are TRBV28 and TRBJ2-3; the D gene could be TRBD1 or TRBD2 (6 bases each). The CDR3 loop spans 14 amino acids. CDR1 and CDR2 (germline): MDHEN, SYDVKM. The CDR3 DNA reads TGTGCCAGCAGCCTCTGGGGGGCCACAGATACGCATTATTTT. It is translated as CASSLWGATDTHYF.

This clonotype showed up many times. J is TRBJ2-2 and V is TRBV12-3 or TRBV12-4; D is possibly TRBD1 (6 bases). The CDR3 runs 15 residues. Between the trimmed V and J ends, which lost 9 bases and 0 bases, there was a span of 14 bases. Here the CDR3 reads CASMRGTTNTGELFF. CDR3 nucleotide sequence: TGTGCCAGTATGAGGGGGACCACGAACACCGGGGAGCTGTTTTTT.

For this clonotype: Just one base apart from a much larger clone, this may be a read error. V is TRBV12-3 or TRBV12-4 and J is TRBJ2-7; TRBD2 aligns across 8 bases. This CDR3 region has 17 residues. This CDR3 reads CASSLAQVEPTTSEQHF. In nucleotides, the CDR3 is TGTGCCAGCAGTTTAGCGCAAGTCGAACCGACGACTAGCGAGCAGCACTTC.

As regards this clonotype: The junction and the germline gene differ at one end; a read error may be behind it. The rearrangement uses TRBV4-2 and TRBJ1-2, with D possibly TRBD1 on 5 matching bases. Germline V CDR1 and CDR2: LGHNA, YNFKEQ. The CDR3 is 15 amino acids. The chain's CDR3 is CASIQDLSREGGYTF. Here the CDR3 DNA reads TGTGCCAGCATCCAAGATCTGAGCAGGGAAGGTGGCTACACCTTC.

For this clonotype: The junction differs from germline at one of its ends, possibly a read error. This chain links TRBV4-2 with TRBJ1-5, with 9 bases aligning to TRBD1. From germline, CDR1 is LGHNA and CDR2 YNFKEQ. The CDR3 runs to 18 residues. CDR3 in amino acids: CATSQENTGTGSNQSQHF. CDR3 nucleotide sequence: TGTGCCACCAGCCAAGAAAACACCGGGACAGGGAGCAATCAGTCCCAGCATTTT.

This clonotype has ten or more counts. The chain combines TRBV29-1 with TRBJ1-2, with 7 bases identical to TRBD1. With V trimmed by 8 bases and J by 1 base, 7 bases remained unmatched. Per the germline V gene, CDR1 is SQVTM and CDR2 is ANQGSEA. The CDR3 extends over 13 amino acids. CDR3 residues: CSIRDRVNYGYTF. DNA of the CDR3: TGCAGCATACGGGACAGAGTTAACTATGGCTACACCTTC.

Of note for this clonotype: Being one base from a much bigger clone, this may be a read error. The chain links TRBV5-4 to TRBJ2-1, with D possibly TRBD2 on 6 matching bases. In germline, CDR1 is SGHNT, CDR2 YYREEE (reference sequence). The CDR3 is made up of 15 amino acids. The CDR3 loop is CVSSPGPGRFNEQFF. CDR3 sequence (DNA): TGTGTCAGCAGCCCTGGACCGGGGAGGTTCAATGAGCAGTTCTTC.

The chain employs TRBV5-1 and TRBJ2-7, with a weak D call TRBD1 (6 bases). Trimming took off 4 bases at V and 3 bases at J, with 23 bases between the two ends. Germline V gives CDR1 SGHRS, CDR2 YFSETQ. The CDR3 totals 17 residues. The CDR3 spells CASSRRGQRSTYYEQYF. For the CDR3, the DNA is TGCGCCAGCAGCCGCCGGGGACAACGGTCCACTTACTACGAGCAGTACTTC.

This clonotype was picked up a small number of times. The chain joins TRBV19 to TRBJ2-1; D is perhaps TRBD2 (6 bases). Germline V gene data show CDR1 as LNHDA and CDR2 as SQIVND (reference sequence). V dropped 7 bases and J dropped 8 bases, with 18 bases sitting between them. The CDR3 consists of 14 residues. CDR3 in amino acids: CASIGAGSHDEQFF. The CDR3 nucleotides are TGTGCCAGTATCGGGGCGGGAAGCCACGATGAGCAGTTCTTC.

As concerns this clonotype: This could be a read error, since a much larger clone is one nucleotide away. The conserved final phenylalanine or tryptophan is absent from the CDR3, which likely points to a read error. CDR3 sequence reads: CASSLQVAGELFL. The CDR3 DNA reads TGCGCCAGCAGCTTGCAGGTCGCCGGGGAGCTGTTTCTT. The V call is TRBV5-1, the J call TRBJ2-2; no definite D call. The germline CDR1 and CDR2 sequences are SGHRS and YFSETQ. Trimming left V 1 base short and J 6 bases short, with 7 bases between. The CDR3 has 13 amino acids.

As to this clonotype: A read error may be the cause here, since a much bigger clone is one base away. This rearrangement joins TRBV5-4 to TRBJ2-2; weak D call: TRBD1 (6 bases). The CDR3 spans 15 residues. Germline values: CDR1 SGHNT, CDR2 YYREEE (reference sequence). Here the CDR3 reads CGSSLDSANTGELFF. The CDR3 DNA sequence: TGTGGCAGCAGCTTGGACAGCGCGAACACCGGGGAGCTGTTTTTT. The full variable domain, in which reference TRBV5-4 and TRBJ2-2 provide the parts outside the CDR3, is ETGVTQSPTHLIKTRGQQVTLRCSSQSGHNTVSWYQQALGQGPQFIFQYYREEENGRGNFPPRFSGLQFPNYSSELNVNALELDDSALYLCGSSLDSANTGELFFGEGSRLTVL.

In its sample, this clonotype was seen many times. The chain has TRBV11-2 and TRBJ1-1, with 8 bases identical to TRBD1. V dropped 1 base and J dropped 3; count of bases not matched to a gene: 4. This CDR3 contains 15 residues. Looked up from germline, CDR1 is SGHAT and CDR2 is FQNNGV. In DNA, the CDR3 is TGTGCCAGCAGCTTAGCTCAGGGGGCTTACACTGAAGCTTTCTTT. It is translated as CASSLAQGAYTEAFF.

This clonotype was picked up many times. The gene calls are TRBV30 and TRBJ1-2; D unclear. Looked up from germline, CDR1 is GTSNPN and CDR2 is SVGIG (reference sequence). The CDR3 covers 11 residues. V shed 1 base and J shed 7 bases, with 7 bases lying between them. CDR3 loop: CAWSDGAGYTF. The CDR3 nucleotides read TGTGCCTGGAGTGACGGAGCTGGCTACACCTTC.

This clonotype was detected ten times or more. The rearrangement links TRBV4-3 to TRBJ2-7; a weak D match, TRBD2 (5 bases). The germline V gene has CDR1 LGHNA and CDR2 YSLEER. The CDR3 is made up of 12 amino acids. The germline V and J ends were trimmed by 4 bases and 6 bases, with 10 bases remaining between them. CDR3 DNA sequence: TGCGCCAGCAGCCGAGGGTACGGCGAGCAGTACTTC. It translates to CASSRGYGEQYF.

The V call is TRBV11-3, the J call TRBJ1-1; no definite D call. Trimming shortened V by 4 bases and J by 4 bases, and 13 bases separated the two germline ends. This CDR3 spans 14 amino acids. Germline V CDR1 and CDR2: SGHNT, YENEEA. The CDR3 DNA reads as TGTGCCAGCAGCTCTGGCAGCGAAGGCACTGAAGCTTTCTTT. Residues: CASSSGSEGTEAFF.

About this clonotype: This clone may be a read error of a much larger clone one base away. In this CDR3 the conserved last residue, phenylalanine or tryptophan, is missing, so a read error is likely. This chain joins TRBV28 and TRBJ2-7; unclear D gene. The CDR3 consists of 12 residues. The germline V gene encodes CDR1 MDHEN and CDR2 SYDVKM. Trimming removed 3 bases from V and 7 bases from J, with 10 bases in between. The CDR3 DNA reads TGTGCCAGCAGTTTGTCCAGCCGGGAGCAGTACCTC. Protein product: CASSLSSREQYL.

As for this clonotype: A read error is possible here, since a much larger clone lies one base away. This chain joins TRBV28 and TRBJ2-1; 7 bases fit TRBD1. This CDR3 is 16 amino acids long. Germline V gene lookup returns CDR1 MDHEN and CDR2 SYDVKM. The CDR3 DNA sequence: TGTACCAGCAGTCTCGGAGCCGGGACAGTCTCTAATGAGCAGTTCTTC. Translated: CTSSLGAGTVSNEQFF.

This clonotype was seen a few times. The chain employs TRBV28 and TRBJ1-2, with 12 bases matching TRBD1. From germline, CDR1 is MDHEN and CDR2 SYDVKM. Trimming at V came to 5 bases and at J to 7 bases, leaving 5 bases not matched to a gene. The CDR3 is made up of 14 amino acids. As DNA, the CDR3 is TGTGCCAGCAGTCCCGGGACAGGGGGCTCTGGCTACACCTTC. It is translated as CASSPGTGGSGYTF.

This clonotype was seen a single time. Sequence at one end of the junction differs from germline and may be a read error. This chain uses TRBV11-3 with TRBJ1-4; D not resolved. The CDR3 totals 16 residues. The germline V gene encodes CDR1 SGHNT and CDR2 YENEEA. The chain's CDR3 is CTSSLETTSTNEKLFF. CDR3 bases: TGTACCAGCAGCTTAGAGACAACCTCAACTAACGAAAAACTGTTTTTT.

There are many counts of this clonotype. The genes are TRBV5-1 and TRBJ1-1, with 7 positions matching TRBD1. This CDR3 is built from 19 residues. CDR1 SGHRS and CDR2 YFSETQ come from the germline V gene. The trim removed 4 bases at V and 0 bases at J, leaving 18 bases unmatched. This chain's CDR3 is CASSPRAGTATDLNTEAFF. CDR3 DNA: TGCGCCAGCAGCCCAAGGGCAGGGACAGCGACCGACCTGAACACTGAAGCTTTCTTT.